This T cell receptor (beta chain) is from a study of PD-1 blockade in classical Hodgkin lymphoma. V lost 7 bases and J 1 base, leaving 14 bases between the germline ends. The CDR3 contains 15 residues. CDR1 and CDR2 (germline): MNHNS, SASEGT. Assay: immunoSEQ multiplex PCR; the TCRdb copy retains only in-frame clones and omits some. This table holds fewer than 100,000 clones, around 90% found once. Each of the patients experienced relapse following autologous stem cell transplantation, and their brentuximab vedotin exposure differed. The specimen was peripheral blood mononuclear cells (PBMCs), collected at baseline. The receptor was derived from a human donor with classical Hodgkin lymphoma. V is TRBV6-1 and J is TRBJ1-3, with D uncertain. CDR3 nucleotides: TGTGCCAGCACGCCCCAGCTTGGGTCTGGAAACACCATATATTTT. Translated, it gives CASTPQLGSGNTIYF.